This T cell receptor beta chain came from a study of breast tumors, draining lymph nodes, adjacent tissues. V lost 5 bases and J lost 9; bases outside the gene matches: 19. This CDR3 comprises 17 residues. CDR1 is SGHTA and CDR2 is FQGTGA in the germline V gene. Samples came from axillary lymph nodes draining the breast cancer. Using its own MiXCR run on the multiplex PCR reads, TCRdb lists one record per CDR3 protein. The data hold approximately 230,000 distinct CDR3 sequences, with under 40% observed a single time. Specimen: axillary lymph node tissue. This TCR came from a female donor with breast cancer. Some clones in this sample may be carry-over from other donors' samples. The genes are TRBV7-3 and TRBJ2-3, with 8 bases aligning to TRBD2. CDR3 sequence: CASSPVAGRYPPGTQYF. The CDR3 bases are TGTGCCAGCAGCCCTGTAGCGGGACGGTATCCCCCAGGGACGCAGTATTTT.